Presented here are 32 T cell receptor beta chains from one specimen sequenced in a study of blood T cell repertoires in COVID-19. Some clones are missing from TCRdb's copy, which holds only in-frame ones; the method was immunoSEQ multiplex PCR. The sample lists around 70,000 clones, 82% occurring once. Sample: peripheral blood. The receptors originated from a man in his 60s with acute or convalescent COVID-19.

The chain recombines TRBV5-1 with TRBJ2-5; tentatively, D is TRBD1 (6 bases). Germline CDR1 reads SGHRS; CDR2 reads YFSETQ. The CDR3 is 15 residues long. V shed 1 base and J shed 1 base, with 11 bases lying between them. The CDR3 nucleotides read TGCGCCAGCAGCTTGACCGGGGACATCCAAGAGACCCAGTACTTC. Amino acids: CASSLTGDIQETQYF.

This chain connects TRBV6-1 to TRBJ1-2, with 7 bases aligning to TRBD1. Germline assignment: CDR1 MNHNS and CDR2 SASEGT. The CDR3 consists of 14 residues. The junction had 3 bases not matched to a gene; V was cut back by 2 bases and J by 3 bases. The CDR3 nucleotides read TGTGCCAGCAGTGAATACAGGGGTGACTATGGCTACACCTTC. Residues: CASSEYRGDYGYTF.

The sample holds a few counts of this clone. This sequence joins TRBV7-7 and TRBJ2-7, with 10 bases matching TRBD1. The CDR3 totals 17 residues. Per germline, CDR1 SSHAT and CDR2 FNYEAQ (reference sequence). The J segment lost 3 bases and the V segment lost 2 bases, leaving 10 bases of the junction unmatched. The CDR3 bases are TGTGCCAGCAGCTTACCTCCCACGGGACAGGGGATCTACGAGCAGTACGTC. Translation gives CASSLPPTGQGIYEQYV.

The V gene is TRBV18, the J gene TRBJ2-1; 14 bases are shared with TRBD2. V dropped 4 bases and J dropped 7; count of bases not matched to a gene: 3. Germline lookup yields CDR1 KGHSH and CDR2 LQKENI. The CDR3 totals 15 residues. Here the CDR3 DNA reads TGTGCCAGCTCACGGGGACTAGCGGGGGAGAATGAGCAGTTCTTC. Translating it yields CASSRGLAGENEQFF. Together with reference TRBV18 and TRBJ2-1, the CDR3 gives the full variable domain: NAGVMQNPRHLVRRRGQEARLRCSPMKGHSHVYWYRQLPEEGLKFMVYLQKENIIDESGMPKERFSAEFPKEGPSILRIQQVVRGDSAAYFCASSRGLAGENEQFFGPGTRLTVL.

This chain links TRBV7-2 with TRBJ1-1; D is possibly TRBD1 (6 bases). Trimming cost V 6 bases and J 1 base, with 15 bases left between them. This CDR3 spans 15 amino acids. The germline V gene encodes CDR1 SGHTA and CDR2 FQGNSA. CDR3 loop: CASSRPQQGNTEAFF. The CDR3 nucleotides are TGTGCCAGCAGTCGTCCCCAACAGGGGAACACTGAAGCTTTCTTT.

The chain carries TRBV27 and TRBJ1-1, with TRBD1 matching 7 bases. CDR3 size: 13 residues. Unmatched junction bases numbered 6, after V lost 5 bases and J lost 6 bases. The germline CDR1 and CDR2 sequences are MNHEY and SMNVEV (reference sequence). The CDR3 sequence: CASSAIQGSEAFF. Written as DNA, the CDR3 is TGTGCCAGCAGTGCCATACAGGGGTCTGAAGCTTTCTTT.

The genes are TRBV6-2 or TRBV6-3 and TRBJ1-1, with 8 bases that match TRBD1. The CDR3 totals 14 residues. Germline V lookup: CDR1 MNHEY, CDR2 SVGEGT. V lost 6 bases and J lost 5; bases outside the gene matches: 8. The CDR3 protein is CASRPFTGGTEAFF. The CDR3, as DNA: TGTGCCAGCAGGCCTTTCACAGGGGGGACTGAAGCTTTCTTT.

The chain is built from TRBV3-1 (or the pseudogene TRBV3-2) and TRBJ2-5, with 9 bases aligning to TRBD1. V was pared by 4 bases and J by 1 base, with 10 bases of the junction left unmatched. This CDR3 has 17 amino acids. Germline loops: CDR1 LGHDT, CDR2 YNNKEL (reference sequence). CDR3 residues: CASSPRQGVPSQETQYF. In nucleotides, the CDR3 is TGTGCCAGCAGCCCCCGACAGGGGGTGCCCTCCCAAGAGACCCAGTACTTC.

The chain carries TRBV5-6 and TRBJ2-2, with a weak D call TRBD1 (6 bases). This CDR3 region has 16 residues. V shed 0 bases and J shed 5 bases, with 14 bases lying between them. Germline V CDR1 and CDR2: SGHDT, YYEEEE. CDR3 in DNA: TGTGCCAGCAGCTTGGGAGGTGCAGGGGCAACCGGGGAGCTGTTTTTT. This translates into CASSLGGAGATGELFF.

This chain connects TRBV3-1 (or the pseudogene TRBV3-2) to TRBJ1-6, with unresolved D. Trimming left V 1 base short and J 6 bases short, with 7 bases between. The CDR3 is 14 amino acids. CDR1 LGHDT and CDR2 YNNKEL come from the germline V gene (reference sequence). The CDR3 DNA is TGTGCCAGCAGCCAAGCGCAGTTTAATTCACCCCTCCACTTT. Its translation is CASSQAQFNSPLHF.

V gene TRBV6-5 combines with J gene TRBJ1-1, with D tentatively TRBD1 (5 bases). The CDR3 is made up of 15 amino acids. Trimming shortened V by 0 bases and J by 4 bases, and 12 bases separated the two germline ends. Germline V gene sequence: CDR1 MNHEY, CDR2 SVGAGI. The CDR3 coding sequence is TGTGCCAGCAGTTACTCTTCGGCAGGGTCCACTGAAGCTTTCTTT. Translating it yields CASSYSSAGSTEAFF.

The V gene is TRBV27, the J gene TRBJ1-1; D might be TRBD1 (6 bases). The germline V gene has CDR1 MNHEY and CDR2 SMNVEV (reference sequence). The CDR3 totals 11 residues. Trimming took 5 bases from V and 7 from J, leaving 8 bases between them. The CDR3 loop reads CASSQGYEAFF. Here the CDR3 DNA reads TGTGCCAGCAGTCAGGGGTATGAAGCTTTCTTT.

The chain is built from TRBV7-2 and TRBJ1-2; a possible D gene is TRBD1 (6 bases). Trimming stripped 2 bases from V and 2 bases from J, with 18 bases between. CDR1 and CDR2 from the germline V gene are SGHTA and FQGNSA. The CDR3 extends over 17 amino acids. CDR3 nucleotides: TGTGCCAGCAGCTTAAACCCAGGGGCCGAGCTAAACTATGGCTACACCTTC. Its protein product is CASSLNPGAELNYGYTF.

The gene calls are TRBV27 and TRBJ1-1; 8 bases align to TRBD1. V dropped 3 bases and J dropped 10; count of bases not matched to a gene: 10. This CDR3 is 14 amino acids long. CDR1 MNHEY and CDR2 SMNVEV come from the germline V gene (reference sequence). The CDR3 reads CASSFRGQAAGAFF. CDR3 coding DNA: TGTGCCAGCAGTTTCAGGGGACAGGCGGCTGGAGCTTTCTTT.

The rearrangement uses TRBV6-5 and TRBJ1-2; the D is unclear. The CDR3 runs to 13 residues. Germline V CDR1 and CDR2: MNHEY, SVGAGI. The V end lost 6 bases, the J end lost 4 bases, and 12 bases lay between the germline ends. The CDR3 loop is CASRSYPGYGYTF. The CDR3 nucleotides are TGTGCCAGCAGGAGCTACCCAGGCTATGGCTACACCTTC.

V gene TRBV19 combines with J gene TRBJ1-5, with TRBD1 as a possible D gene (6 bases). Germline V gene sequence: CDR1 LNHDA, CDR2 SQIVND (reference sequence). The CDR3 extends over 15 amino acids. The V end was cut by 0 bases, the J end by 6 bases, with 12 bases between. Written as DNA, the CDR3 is TGTGCCAGTAGTATAGATTGGGGGCGGAGTCAGCCCCAGCATTTT. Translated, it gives CASSIDWGRSQPQHF.

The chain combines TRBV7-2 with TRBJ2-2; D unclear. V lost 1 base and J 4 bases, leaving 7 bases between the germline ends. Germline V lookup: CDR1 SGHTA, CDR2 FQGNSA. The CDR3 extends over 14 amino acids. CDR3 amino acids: CASSLEFGTGELFF. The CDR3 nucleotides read TGTGCCAGCAGCTTAGAATTCGGCACCGGGGAGCTGTTTTTT.

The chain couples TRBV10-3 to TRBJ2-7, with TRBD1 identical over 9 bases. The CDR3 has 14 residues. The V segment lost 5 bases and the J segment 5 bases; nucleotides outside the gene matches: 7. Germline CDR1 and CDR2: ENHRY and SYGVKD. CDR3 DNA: TGTGCCATCAGTATGGGGACAGGGCAAAACGAGCAGTACTTC. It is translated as CAISMGTGQNEQYF.

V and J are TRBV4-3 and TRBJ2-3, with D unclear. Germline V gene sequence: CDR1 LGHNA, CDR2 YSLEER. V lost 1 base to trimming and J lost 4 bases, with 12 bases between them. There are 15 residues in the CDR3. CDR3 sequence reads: CASSQVGFSSDTQYF. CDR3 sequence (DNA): TGCGCCAGCAGCCAAGTTGGGTTTAGCTCAGATACGCAGTATTTT.

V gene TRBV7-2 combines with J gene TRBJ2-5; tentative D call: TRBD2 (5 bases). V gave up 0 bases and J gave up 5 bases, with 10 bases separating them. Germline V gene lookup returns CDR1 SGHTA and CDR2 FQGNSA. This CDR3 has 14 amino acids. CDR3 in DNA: TGTGCCAGCAGCTTAGCGATTAGCGTTGAGACCCAGTACTTC. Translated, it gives CASSLAISVETQYF.

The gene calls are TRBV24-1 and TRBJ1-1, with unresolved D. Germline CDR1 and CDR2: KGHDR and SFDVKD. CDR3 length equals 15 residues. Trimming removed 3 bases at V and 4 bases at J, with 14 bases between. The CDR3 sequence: CATSDSKGGGTEAFF. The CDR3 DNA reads TGTGCCACCAGTGATAGTAAGGGCGGAGGCACTGAAGCTTTCTTT.

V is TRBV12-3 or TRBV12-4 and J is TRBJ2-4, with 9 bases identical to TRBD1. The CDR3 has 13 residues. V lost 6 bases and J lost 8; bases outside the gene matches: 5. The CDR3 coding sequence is TGTGCCAGCAGGACAGGGGGTCAGGACATTCAGTACTTC. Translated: CASRTGGQDIQYF.

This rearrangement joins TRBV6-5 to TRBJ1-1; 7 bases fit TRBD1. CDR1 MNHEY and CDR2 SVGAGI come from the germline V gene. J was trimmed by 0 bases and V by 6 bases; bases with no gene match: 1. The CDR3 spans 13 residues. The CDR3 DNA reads TGTGCCAGCAGGGGACAGATGAACACTGAAGCTTTCTTT. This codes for CASRGQMNTEAFF.

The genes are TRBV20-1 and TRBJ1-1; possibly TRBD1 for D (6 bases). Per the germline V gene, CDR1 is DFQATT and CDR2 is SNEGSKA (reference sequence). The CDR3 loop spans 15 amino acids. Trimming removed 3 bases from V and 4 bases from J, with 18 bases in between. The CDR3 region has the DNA TGCAGTGCTAGTCACAGGGCAGGGTCGAGCACTGAAGCTTTCTTT. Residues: CSASHRAGSSTEAFF.

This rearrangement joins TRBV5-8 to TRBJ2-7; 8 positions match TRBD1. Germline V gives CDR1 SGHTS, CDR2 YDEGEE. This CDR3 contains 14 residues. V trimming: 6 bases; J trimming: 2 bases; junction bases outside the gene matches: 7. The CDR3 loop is CASTWVTGAYEQYV. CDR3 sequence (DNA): TGTGCCAGCACTTGGGTGACAGGGGCCTACGAGCAGTACGTC.

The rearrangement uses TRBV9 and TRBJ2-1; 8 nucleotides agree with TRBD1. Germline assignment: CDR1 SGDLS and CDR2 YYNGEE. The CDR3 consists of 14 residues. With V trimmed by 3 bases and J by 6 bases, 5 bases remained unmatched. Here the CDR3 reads CASSAQTGVNEQFF. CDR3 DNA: TGTGCCAGCAGCGCCCAGACAGGGGTCAATGAGCAGTTCTTC.

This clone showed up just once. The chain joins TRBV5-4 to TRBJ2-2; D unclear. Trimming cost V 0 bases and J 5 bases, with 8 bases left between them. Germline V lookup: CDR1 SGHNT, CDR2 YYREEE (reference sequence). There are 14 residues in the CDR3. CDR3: CASSLGARTGELFF. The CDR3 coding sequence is TGTGCCAGCAGCTTGGGGGCACGTACCGGGGAGCTGTTTTTT.

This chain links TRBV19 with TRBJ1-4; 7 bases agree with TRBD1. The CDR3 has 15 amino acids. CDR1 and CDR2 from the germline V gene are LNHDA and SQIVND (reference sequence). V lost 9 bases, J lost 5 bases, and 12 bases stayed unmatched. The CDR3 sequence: CASRGRGQPNEKLFF. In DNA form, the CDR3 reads TGTGCCAGCCGAGGTCGGGGACAGCCCAATGAAAAACTGTTTTTT.

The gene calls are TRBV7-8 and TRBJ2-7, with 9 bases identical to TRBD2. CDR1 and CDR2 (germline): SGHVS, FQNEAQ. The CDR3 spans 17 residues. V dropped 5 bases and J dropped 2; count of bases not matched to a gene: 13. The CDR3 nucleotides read TGTGCCAGCAGCCGAGCCCCTTCTAGCGGGGCCGCCTACGAGCAGTACTTC. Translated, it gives CASSRAPSSGAAYEQYF. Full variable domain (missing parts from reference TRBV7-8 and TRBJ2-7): GAGVSQSPRYKVAKRGQDVALRCDPISGHVSLFWYQQALGQGPEFLTYFQNEAQLDKSGLPSDRFFAERPEGSVSTLKIQRTQQEDSAVYLCASSRAPSSGAAYEQYFGPGTRLTVT.

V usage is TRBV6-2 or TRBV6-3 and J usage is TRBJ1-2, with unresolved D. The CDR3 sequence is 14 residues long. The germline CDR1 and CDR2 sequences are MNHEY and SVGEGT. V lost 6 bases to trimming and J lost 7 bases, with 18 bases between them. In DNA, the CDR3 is TGTGCCAGCAGCTTTACCCAACAGATGGGTGGCTACACCTTC. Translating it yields CASSFTQQMGGYTF.

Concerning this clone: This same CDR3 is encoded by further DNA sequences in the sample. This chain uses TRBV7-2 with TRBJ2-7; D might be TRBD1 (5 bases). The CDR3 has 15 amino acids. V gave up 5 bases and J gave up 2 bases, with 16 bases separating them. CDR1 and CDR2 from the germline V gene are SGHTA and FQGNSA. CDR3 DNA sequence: TGTGCCAGCAGCACACTGCAGGGTCCAACCTACGAGCAGTACGTC. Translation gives CASSTLQGPTYEQYV.

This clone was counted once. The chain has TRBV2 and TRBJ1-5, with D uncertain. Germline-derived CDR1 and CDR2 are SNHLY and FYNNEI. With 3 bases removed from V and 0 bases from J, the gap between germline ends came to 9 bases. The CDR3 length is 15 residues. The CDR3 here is CASSDREFSNQPQHF. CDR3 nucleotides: TGTGCCAGCAGTGATCGGGAGTTTAGCAATCAGCCCCAGCATTTT.